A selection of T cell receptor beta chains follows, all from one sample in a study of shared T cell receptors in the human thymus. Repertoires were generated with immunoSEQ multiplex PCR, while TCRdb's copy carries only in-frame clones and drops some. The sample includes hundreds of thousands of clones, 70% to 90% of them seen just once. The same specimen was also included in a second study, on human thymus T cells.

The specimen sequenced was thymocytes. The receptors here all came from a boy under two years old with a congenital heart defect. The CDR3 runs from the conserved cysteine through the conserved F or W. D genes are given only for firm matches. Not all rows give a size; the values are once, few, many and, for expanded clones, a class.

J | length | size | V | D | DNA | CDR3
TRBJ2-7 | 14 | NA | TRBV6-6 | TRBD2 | TGTGCCAGCAGGACGACTAGCGGCACGTACGAGCAGTACTTC | CASRTTSGTYEQYF
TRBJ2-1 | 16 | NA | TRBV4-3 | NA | TGCGCCAGCAGCCAAGATGGGAGGAGCTCCTACAATGAGCAGTTCTTC | CASSQDGRSSYNEQFF
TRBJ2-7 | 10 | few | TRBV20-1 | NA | TGCAGTGCAACTTCCTACGAGCAGTACTTC | CSATSYEQYF
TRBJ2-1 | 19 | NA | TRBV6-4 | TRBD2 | TGTGCCAGCAGTCCCACCCAGACTAGCGGGAGGATAGCCTACAATGAGCAGTTCTTC | CASSPTQTSGRIAYNEQFF
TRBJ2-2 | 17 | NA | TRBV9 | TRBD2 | TGTGCCAGCAGCGCCCCCTCGGCGGGAGAGGAAACCGGGGAGCTGTTTTTT | CASSAPSAGEETGELFF
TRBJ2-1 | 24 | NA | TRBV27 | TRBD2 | TGTGCCAGCAGTTCCCCGTCGCCCTCTATTAGGCGGGAGGCTCGTAGGCGCAGGTACAATGAGCAGTTCTTC | CASSSPSPSIRREARRRRYNEQFF
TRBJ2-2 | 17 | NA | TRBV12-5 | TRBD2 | TGTGCTATCAGGCGCAGGCGGGAGGGCCGGGGGACCGGGGAGCTGTTTTTT | CAIRRRREGRGTGELFF
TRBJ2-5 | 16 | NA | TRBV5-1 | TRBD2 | TGCGCCAGCAGCACGGGACTAGCGGGCTTACAAGAGACCCAGTACTTC | CASSTGLAGLQETQYF
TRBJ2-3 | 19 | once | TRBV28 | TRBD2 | TGTGCCAGCAGTTCCCCACGAGGGGTTGGCGGGAGAGGAACAGATACGCAGTATTTT | CASSSPRGVGGRGTDTQYF
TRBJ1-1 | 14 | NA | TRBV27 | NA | TGTGCCAGCTCGAAGGACATCATGAACACTGAAGCTTTCTTT | CASSKDIMNTEAFF
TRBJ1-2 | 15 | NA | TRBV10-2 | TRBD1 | TGCGCCAGCAGTGTCTTGGGACAGGACAACTATGGCTACACCTTC | CASSVLGQDNYGYTF
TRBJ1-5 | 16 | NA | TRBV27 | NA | TGTGCCAGCAGTTTCGCGCCGACAGGCCGCAATCAGCCCCAGCATTTT | CASSFAPTGRNQPQHF
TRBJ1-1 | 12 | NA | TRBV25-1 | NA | TGTGCCAGCACCCACACTGAGGGTGAAGCTTTCTTT | CASTHTEGEAFF
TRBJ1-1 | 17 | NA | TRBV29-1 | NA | TGCAGCGTTGAAGCGTTGTTGGGCAGGGGTCGGAGAACTGAAGCTTTCTTT | CSVEALLGRGRRTEAFF
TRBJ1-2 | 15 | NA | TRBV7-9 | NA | TGTGCCAGCAGCTTATCCCAAGAATTTAACTATGGCTACCCCTTC | CASSLSQEFNYGYPF
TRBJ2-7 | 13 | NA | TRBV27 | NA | TGTGCCAGCAGTTTTGGCATTTCCTACGAGCAGTACTTC | CASSFGISYEQYF
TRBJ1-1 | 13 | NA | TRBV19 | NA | TGTGCCAGTAGGGCGGCCGTGTCCACTGAAGCTTTCTTT | CASRAAVSTEAFF
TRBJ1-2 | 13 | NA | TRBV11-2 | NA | TGTGCCAGCAGCTTAGACAGGGGCTATGGCTACACCTTC | CASSLDRGYGYTF
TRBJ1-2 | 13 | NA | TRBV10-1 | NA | TGCGCCAGCCCAACACACGGCGGCTATGGCTACACCTTC | CASPTHGGYGYTF
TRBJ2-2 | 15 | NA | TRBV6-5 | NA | TGTGCCAGCAGTCATACAGGGCCGGACACCGGGGAGCTGTTTTTT | CASSHTGPDTGELFF
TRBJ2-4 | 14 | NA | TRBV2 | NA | TGTGCCAGCAGTGATAGTCTAGCCAAAAACATTCAGTACTTC | CASSDSLAKNIQYF
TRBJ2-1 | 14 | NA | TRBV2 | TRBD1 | TGTGCCAGGGACAGGGGCCACCCTCTCAATGAGCAGTTCTTC | CARDRGHPLNEQFF
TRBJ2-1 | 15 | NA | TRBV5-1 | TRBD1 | TGCGCCAGCAGTTACAGGGGGCTGGGATACAATGAGCAGTTCTTC | CASSYRGLGYNEQFF
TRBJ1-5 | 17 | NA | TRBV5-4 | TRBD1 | TGTGCCAGCAGCTTTCGATCTTGGGACAGGGACGGGCAGCCCCAGCATTTT | CASSFRSWDRDGQPQHF
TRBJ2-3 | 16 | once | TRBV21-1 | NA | TGTGCCAGCAGCAAAGGCCTAGCGGGACGGGCTGATACGCAGTATTTT | CASSKGLAGRADTQYF
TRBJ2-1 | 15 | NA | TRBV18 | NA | TGTGCCAGCTCCCGCAGCCGGGACACCTACAATGAGCAGTTCTTC | CASSRSRDTYNEQFF
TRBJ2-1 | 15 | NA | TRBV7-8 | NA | TGTGCCAGCAGCTTAGTGGGGGCCCCGAACAATGAGCAGTTCTTC | CASSLVGAPNNEQFF
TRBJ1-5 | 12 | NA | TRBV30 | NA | TGTGCCTCGAAGACAGGCAATCAGCCCCAGCATTTT | CASKTGNQPQHF
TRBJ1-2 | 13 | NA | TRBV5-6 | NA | TGTGCCAGCAGCTTCGGGCGGAGGGCTGGCTACACCTTC | CASSFGRRAGYTF
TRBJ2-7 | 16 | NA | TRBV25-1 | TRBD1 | TGCGCCAGCAGAGCAAGGCGGGACAGGGGCTACTACGAGCAGTACTTC | CASRARRDRGYYEQYF
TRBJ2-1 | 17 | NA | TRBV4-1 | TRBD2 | TGCGCCAGCAGCCAATACCCTAAGAGCGGGAATTACAATGAGCAGTTCTTC | CASSQYPKSGNYNEQFF
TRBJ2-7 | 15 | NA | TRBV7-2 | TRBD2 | TGTGCCAGCAGCCCTATACTAGCCGGGAGGTACGAGCAGTACTTC | CASSPILAGRYEQYF
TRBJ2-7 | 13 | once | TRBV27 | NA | TGTGCCAGCGGCCCCGGGAACTTAGACGAGCAGTACTTC | CASGPGNLDEQYF
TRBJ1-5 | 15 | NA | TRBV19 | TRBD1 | TGTGCCAGTACTCACAGGGGGCGGGAAAATCAGCCCCAGCATTTT | CASTHRGRENQPQHF
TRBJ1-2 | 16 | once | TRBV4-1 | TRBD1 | TGCGCCAGCAGCCAGGCCGGGACAGTCCCCAACTATGGCTACACCTTC | CASSQAGTVPNYGYTF
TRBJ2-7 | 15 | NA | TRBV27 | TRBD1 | TGTGCCAGCAGTTTCCGACAGGGGCAAGGCTACGAGCAGTACTTC | CASSFRQGQGYEQYF
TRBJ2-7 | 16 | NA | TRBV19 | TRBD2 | TGTGCCAGTAGTACGCCGGGACTAGCGGGCCCTCAGGGGCAGTACTTT | CASSTPGLAGPQGQYF
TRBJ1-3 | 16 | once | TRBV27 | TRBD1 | TGTGCCAGCGCCCGAGGGGGCGGCATCTCTGGAAACACCATATATTTT | CASARGGGISGNTIYF
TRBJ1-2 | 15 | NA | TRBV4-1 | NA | TGCGCCAGCAGCCAAGACACAGGGCGGAGATATGGCTACACCTTC | CASSQDTGRRYGYTF
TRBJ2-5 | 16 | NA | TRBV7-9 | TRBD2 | TGTGCCAGCAGCTTACTAGGTAGCGGGATACAAGAGACCCAGTACTTC | CASSLLGSGIQETQYF
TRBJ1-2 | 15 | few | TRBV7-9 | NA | TGTGCCAGCAGCTTAAAGGGCCTAGGGGACTGTGGCTACACCTTC | CASSLKGLGDCGYTF
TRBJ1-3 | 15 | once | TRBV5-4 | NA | TGTGCCAGCAGTACTGACAGCCTCTCTGGAAACACCATATATTTT | CASSTDSLSGNTIYF
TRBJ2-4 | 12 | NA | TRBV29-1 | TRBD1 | TGCAGCGGCGGGGACAGGGGAGACATTCAGTACTTC | CSGGDRGDIQYF
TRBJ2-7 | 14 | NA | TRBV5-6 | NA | TGTGCCAGCAGCTTGGGGCAGGCCTCCTACGAGCAGTACTTC | CASSLGQASYEQYF
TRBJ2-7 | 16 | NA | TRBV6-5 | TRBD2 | TGTGCCAGCAGTTACTCCTTGAATAGCGGGAGCTACGAGCAGTACTTC | CASSYSLNSGSYEQYF
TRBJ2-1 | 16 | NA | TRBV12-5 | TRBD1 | TGTGCTAGTGGTTGGGGACAGGGGTACTCCTACAATGAGCAGTTCTTC | CASGWGQGYSYNEQFF
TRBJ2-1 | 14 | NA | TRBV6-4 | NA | TGTGCCAGCAGTGACTCGGCCTCCTACAATGAGCAGTTCTTC | CASSDSASYNEQFF
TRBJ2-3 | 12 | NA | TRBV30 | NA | TGTGCCTGGAGTGTACTGGTAGATACGCAGTATTTT | CAWSVLVDTQYF
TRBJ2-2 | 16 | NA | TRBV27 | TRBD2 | TGTGCCAGCAGCTACGGGACTAGGGGCCCCCCCGGGGAGCTGTTTTTT | CASSYGTRGPPGELFF
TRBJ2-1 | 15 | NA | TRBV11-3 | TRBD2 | TGTGCCAGCAGCTTATCAAGTAGGCGGGAGGGGGAGCAGTTCTTC | CASSLSSRREGEQFF
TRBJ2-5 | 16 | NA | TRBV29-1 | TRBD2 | TGCAGCCCCGAAGTGCTAGCGGGAGGGCCTCGGGAGACCCAGTACTTC | CSPEVLAGGPRETQYF
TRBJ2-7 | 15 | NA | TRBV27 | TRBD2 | TGTGCCAGCAGTTTCGGTAGCGGGGCCCCCTACGAGCAGTACTTC | CASSFGSGAPYEQYF
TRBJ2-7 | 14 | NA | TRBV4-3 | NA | TGCGCCAGCAGCGGGCCAGGGGGGAGGTACGAGCAGTACTTC | CASSGPGGRYEQYF
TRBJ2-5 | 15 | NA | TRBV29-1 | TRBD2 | TGCAGCGTTGGCGGGACTAGCGCACTTCAAGAGACCCAGTACTTC | CSVGGTSALQETQYF
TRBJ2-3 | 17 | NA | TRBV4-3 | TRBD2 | TGCGCCAGCAGCCAAGACGGAAAGGACGGGAGGGAAGATACGCAGTATTTT | CASSQDGKDGREDTQYF